This record looks at one T cell receptor (beta chain) sequence and its context. Its cognate antigen is unknown. Data came from immunoSEQ multiplex PCR; TCRdb stores just in-frame clones and leaves some out. Among 65,000 to 90,000 clones listed, 85% to 90% were seen once. The entry originates in a study of OX40 agonist ivuxolimab in advanced cancers. The study, taken as a whole, reports: Several nonresponders also turned out to have low normalized T-cell clonal expansion.

Individuals having autoimmune disease history or systemic immunosuppression were not enrolled. The sampling schedule covered blood at baseline, cycle 4 day 1, and cycle 7 day 1. This CDR3 has 14 residues. V lost 11 bases, J lost 1 base, and 11 bases stayed unmatched. Germline assignment: CDR1 MNHNY and CDR2 SVGAGI (reference sequence). The source material was CD4+ or CD8+ T cells sorted from blood, sampled in a trial of the OX40 agonist ivuxolimab. The sequence was collected from an adult with an advanced solid tumor such as melanoma, head and neck, liver or kidney cancer. The V gene is TRBV6-6, the J gene TRBJ2-7; 7 nucleotides match TRBD1. The CDR3 here is CASGSGTVSYEQYF. The CDR3 region has the DNA TGTGCCTCCGGCTCCGGGACAGTTTCCTACGAGCAGTACTTC.